One and the same sample provided the 8 T cell receptor beta chains below, sequenced in a study of blood T cell repertoires in COVID-19. The data were produced by immunoSEQ multiplex PCR, yet TCRdb's version contains in-frame clones alone and is incomplete. The sample includes over 100,000 clones, over 75% of them seen just once. The material sequenced was peripheral blood. The receptors were sampled from a man aged 60 to 69 with active or convalescent COVID-19.

This chain links TRBV4-3 with TRBJ2-5; D call uncertain. Germline V gene data show CDR1 as LGHNA and CDR2 as YSLEER. The length of the CDR3 is 17 residues. With 1 base removed from V and 0 bases from J, the gap between germline ends came to 15 bases. The CDR3 protein is CASSQVSFSADQETQYF. The CDR3 DNA is TGCGCCAGCAGCCAAGTGTCATTTTCGGCGGACCAAGAGACCCAGTACTTC.

The chain is built from TRBV11-2 and TRBJ1-4, with D hard to call. The CDR3 extends over 15 amino acids. The germline CDR1 and CDR2 sequences are SGHAT and FQNNGV. V lost 1 base, J lost 6 bases, and 12 bases lay in between. The CDR3 DNA reads TGTGCCAGCAGCTTAGGTTCGGGGTGGGATGAAAAACTGTTTTTT. Translating it yields CASSLGSGWDEKLFF.

The rearrangement uses TRBV27 and TRBJ2-4, with D tentatively TRBD2 (5 bases). From germline, CDR1 is MNHEY and CDR2 SMNVEV (reference sequence). CDR3 length: 15 residues. Trimming shortened V by 1 base and J by 0 bases, and 7 bases separated the two germline ends. CDR3: CASSLYGLAKNIQYF. As DNA, the CDR3 is TGTGCCAGCAGTTTATACGGACTAGCCAAAAACATTCAGTACTTC.

For the CDR3, the DNA is TGCAGCGCCGGACACCCGAACACCGGGGAGCTGTTTTTT. Amino acid sequence: CSAGHPNTGELFF. The chain couples TRBV29-1 to TRBJ2-2; TRBD1 might be the D (5 bases). V lost 7 bases to trimming and J lost 0 bases, with 9 bases between them. CDR1 is SQVTM and CDR2 is ANQGSEA in the germline V gene. This CDR3 is built from 13 residues.

The gene calls are TRBV19 and TRBJ2-7; 9 bases align to TRBD1. The CDR3 extends over 14 amino acids. Trimming took 7 bases from V and 0 from J; bases not matched to a gene: 4. Germline CDR1 reads LNHDA; CDR2 reads SQIVND (reference sequence). The CDR3 protein is CASMVTGGSYEQYF. CDR3 DNA sequence: TGTGCCAGTATGGTGACAGGGGGCTCCTACGAGCAGTACTTC. The full variable domain, rest sourced from reference TRBV19 and TRBJ2-7, is DGGITQSPKYLFRKEGQNVTLSCEQNLNHDAMYWYRQDPGQGLRLIYYSQIVNDFQKGDIAEGYSVSREKKESFPLTVTSAQKNPTAFYLCASMVTGGSYEQYFGPGTRLTVT.

The genes are TRBV9 and TRBJ1-1, with D possibly TRBD1 on 5 matching bases. Trimming took 0 bases from V and 4 from J, leaving 7 bases between them. CDR3 size: 13 residues. The germline V gene encodes CDR1 SGDLS and CDR2 YYNGEE. The CDR3 sequence is CASSVGQGTEAFF. DNA for the CDR3: TGTGCCAGCAGCGTAGGGCAGGGCACTGAAGCTTTCTTT. The full variable domain, with the rest looked up from reference TRBV9 and TRBJ1-1, is DSGVTQTPKHLITATGQRVTLRCSPRSGDLSVYWYQQSLDQGLQFLIQYYNGEERAKGNILERFSAQQFPDLHSELNLSSLELGDSALYFCASSVGQGTEAFFGQGTRLTVV.

The chain links TRBV28 to TRBJ1-1; D is unresolved. The ends were cut back, 5 bases at V and 1 base at J, with 11 bases in the middle. The CDR3 length is 14 residues. Germline V gene sequence: CDR1 MDHEN, CDR2 SYDVKM. Here the CDR3 DNA reads TGTGCCAGCAGTCCGACGACTGGGAACACTGAAGCTTTCTTT. Amino acid sequence: CASSPTTGNTEAFF.

The rearrangement joins TRBV11-3 to TRBJ2-7; 7 positions agree with TRBD1. Germline-derived CDR1 and CDR2 are SGHNT and YENEEA. The length of the CDR3 is 12 residues. The V segment lost 5 bases and the J segment 3 bases; nucleotides outside the gene matches: 1. CDR3 sequence reads: CASSAGGYEQYF. CDR3 in DNA: TGTGCCAGCAGCGCAGGGGGCTACGAGCAGTACTTC.